Listed below are T cell receptor beta chains from one sample, sequenced in a study of cytomegalovirus exposure and HLA in healthy donors. Profiling relied on immunoSEQ multiplex PCR, and the TCRdb table lists in-frame clones only, not all of them. Altogether roughly 140,000 clones are present, 82% being singletons, with the ten largest covering around 2.5%. Sequencing used PBMCs. Source of these receptors: a male donor in good health and CMV-seronegative. Both conserved end residues are trimmed from each CDR3.

>.|TRBV29-1
SVEQEYEQY
>TRBJ1-1|TRBV21-1
ASSDGDRGKNTEAF
>TRBJ2-5|TRBV7-9
ASSGQGQETQY
>TRBJ1-4|TRBV7-8
ASSLARRVDEKLF
>TRBJ2-1|TRBV19
ASSSGYSYNEQF
>TRBJ2-2|TRBV6-5
ASSSRYAGELF
>TRBJ2-3|TRBV15
ATRRGDSSTDTQY
>TRBJ2-7|TRBV6-5
ASSYPGQGAYEQY
>TRBJ2-7|TRBV6-1
AGRVTGNYEQY
>TRBJ2-7|TRBV2
ASRPRVSYEQY
>.|TRBV7-6
ASSRGGVSYEQY
>TRBJ2-7|TRBV7-2
ASSLGVNSYEQY
>TRBJ2-2|TRBV18
ASSRIRGQTNTGELF
>TRBJ2-5|TRBV5-3
ARSLKSPTSGEETQY
>TRBJ2-1|TRBV4-1
ASSQEEAGAEANEQF
>TRBJ2-1|TRBV28
ASSLERFGLNEQF
>TRBJ1-2|TRBV7-6
ASSLGQGMTGYT
>TRBJ2-2|TRBV7-8
ASSLEERGLNTGELF
>TRBJ2-3|TRBV4-3
ASSPRTSGILDRTDTQY
>TRBJ2-5|TRBV7-2
ASSLRAEETQY
>TRBJ1-1|TRBV30
AWSPTVFSEAF
>TRBJ2-7|TRBV19
ASGAAPYEQY
>TRBJ2-5|TRBV18
ASSPPPQGATQY
>TRBJ2-7|TRBV7-3
ASSSGGEQY
>TRBJ1-2|TRBV27
ASSLSRQLYGYT
>TRBJ2-7|TRBV19
ASSPNGEGDYEQY
>TRBJ1-1|TRBV4-3
ASSQGGKNTEAF
>TRBJ2-2|TRBV4-1
ASRLATNTGELF
>TRBJ1-4|TRBV6-6
ASMIGGTNEKLF
>TRBJ2-7|TRBV13
ASSLEGSYEQY
>TRBJ2-7|TRBV30
AWSQGAYEQY
>TRBJ1-1|TRBV4-2
ASSQDPQGRTEAF
>TRBJ2-3|TRBV29-1
SGGVAGTRTDTQY
>TRBJ2-1|TRBV20-1
SASNNEQF
>TRBJ1-5|TRBV7-3
ASSLGKTSNQPQH
>TRBJ2-1|TRBV11-2
ASSLGFTGQFNEQF
>TRBJ1-4|TRBV7-9
ASSFGGQKATNEKLF
>TRBJ1-1|TRBV29-1
SVRGQVNTEAF
>TRBJ2-1|TRBV2
ASSEELADNEQF
>TRBJ2-7|TRBV10-3
AISEGPGGAGGYEQY
>TRBJ2-3|TRBV4-3
AGSRGGSSSTDTQY
>TRBJ2-1|TRBV27
ASSLPLAGVGNEQF
>TRBJ1-2|TRBV6-6
ASSYQNYGYT